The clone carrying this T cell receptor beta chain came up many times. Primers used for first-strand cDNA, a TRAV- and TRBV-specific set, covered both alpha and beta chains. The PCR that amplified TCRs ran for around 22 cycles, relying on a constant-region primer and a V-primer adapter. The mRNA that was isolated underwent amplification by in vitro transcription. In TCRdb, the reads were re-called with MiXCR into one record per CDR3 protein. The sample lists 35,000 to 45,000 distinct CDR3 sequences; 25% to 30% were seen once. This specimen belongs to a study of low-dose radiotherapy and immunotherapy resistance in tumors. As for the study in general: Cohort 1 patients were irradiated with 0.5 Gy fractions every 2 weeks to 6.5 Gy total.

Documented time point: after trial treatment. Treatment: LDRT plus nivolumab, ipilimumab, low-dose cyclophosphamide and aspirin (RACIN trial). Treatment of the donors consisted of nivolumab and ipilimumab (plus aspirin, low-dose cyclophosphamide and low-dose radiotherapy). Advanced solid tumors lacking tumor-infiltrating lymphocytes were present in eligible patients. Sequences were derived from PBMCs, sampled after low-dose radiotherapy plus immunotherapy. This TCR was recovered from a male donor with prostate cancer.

DNA of the CDR3: TGTGCCAGCAGTGTACAGGCCTGGGAGGCCTACGAGCTGTTTTTT. Encoded protein: CASSVQAWEAYELFF. J is TRBJ1-4 and V is TRBV6-1; TRBD1 is a possible D gene (5 bases). The length of the CDR3 is 15 residues. Between the trimmed V and J ends, which lost 4 bases and 14 bases, there was a span of 23 bases. Germline V gene sequence: CDR1 MNHNS, CDR2 SASEGT.